This TCR beta chain was identified during a study of monozygotic twins with inflammatory bowel disease (dated by TCRdb to between 2018 and 2021). About the study as a whole: A total of some 30 monozygotic twin pairs were included in the full study, comprising nine German pairs (four IBD-concordant, five IBD-discordant) and 19 IBD-discordant Danish pairs. Disease-associated traits were sought mainly through comparisons between IBD patients and their genetically identical healthy co-twins within discordant pairs. Each individual had, on average, about 151 000 unique TCRalpha sequences and 181 000 unique TCRbeta sequences available for analysis.

CDR1 is given as DFQATT and CDR2 as SNEGSKA, both from the germline V gene (reference sequence). CDR3 length: 11 amino acids, cysteine to phenylalanine. No DNA sequence is on record. An approximately 2.5 ml peripheral blood sample was drawn into PAXgene tubes per donor and stored at -80°C. Without T cell sorting, total RNA was isolated from whole blood using the PAXgene blood miRNA kit on an automated QIAcube. Peripheral blood from monozygotic twin pairs who were concordant or discordant for inflammatory bowel disease underwent deep TCRalpha and TCRbeta repertoire profiling using unique molecular barcoding. For every twin pair, smoking habits were documented, and each individual was categorised as a current, former or never smoker. Worth noting for this clonotype: Its antigen is not yet known.

Points the paper makes about the study in general: No difference in repertoire similarity was observed between concordant and discordant twins, possibly owing to limited statistical power. TCRbeta repertoire diversity, by inverse Simpson index, was decreased in IBD patients compared with their healthy co-twins. The results gave no support for a single strong signal or clonotype linked to IBD. Compared with healthy twins, IBD patients had fewer clonotypes in common with other individuals, a difference most pronounced in patients showing signs of disease activity. Because patients were on differing immunosuppressive treatments, the repertoires may have picked up extra background noise and inter-individual variability. Different T cell subtypes could not be distinguished in the analysis.

To prepare the library, 5' RACE was applied. For each TCR library, 3,500 to 4,000 ng of total RNA was used. For each sample, cDNA was synthesized in eight separate reactions using SMARTScribe reverse transcriptase. During cDNA synthesis, template switching introduced unique molecular identifiers that contained a 6-nucleotide sample barcode. TCRalpha and TCRbeta cDNA was amplified by two nested PCRs of approximately 16 and 10 cycles, with bead purification after each PCR. Before amplification, the cDNA was both treated with uracil DNA-glycosylase and purified with the QIAquick PCR purification kit. In the second PCR, Illumina TruSeq-compatible adapters and sample-specific barcodes were added. Library quality and concentration were assessed using TapeStation and Qubit, and roughly 5 ng of each library was pooled. Sequencing of pooled libraries was carried out on an Illumina HiSeq2500 single-index Rapid Run using 2 x 100 bp reads and custom sequencing primers. The source study handled its data this way. MiGEC version 1.2.6 was used for UMI-based consensus assembly to correct PCR and sequencing errors. MiXCR version 2.1.1 was used to carry out V(D)J alignment, clonotype assembly and CDR3 extraction. Gene usage, clonotype sharing and MAIT/NKT TCR abundance were normalised by analysing the top 1000, 10 000 and 20 000 clonotypes per sample. After downsampling to 27 000 UMIs, diversity was calculated as the inverse Simpson index using the vegan R package. Statistical testing used paired Mann-Whitney U tests on the discordant twin pairs and applied Benjamini-Hochberg correction for multiple testing. TCRdb reprocessed the reads and provides one entry for every CDR3 protein sequence; no DNA is given. The V and J calls were determined by TCRdb, not by the authors. For this sample, the table gives 440,000 or so distinct CDR3 sequences. The ten most abundant clones make up around 2.5% of the sample.

Sequencing input: blood. Here the chain combines TRBV20-1 and TRBJ2-7; TCRdb picks TRBD1, but there is no DNA to check that call. The receptor comes from a human donor with ulcerative colitis or Crohn's disease, or a healthy co-twin of an affected twin (not recorded which). The CDR3 region reads CSNGVRGEQYF.